This T cell receptor (beta chain) was recovered during a study of shared clonotypes between healthy human individuals. Study in general: Aged 18 to 49, the donors were two women and three men.

Overall study results and limits: Rarefaction showed sorted-subset sequencing was incomplete despite large depth.

From germline, CDR1 is MNHEY and CDR2 SMNVEV (reference sequence). V was shortened by 8 bases and J by 4 bases, with 17 bases between the two germline ends. The CDR3 has 14 amino acids. Among the donors, all were Caucasian adults who lived in Nashville, Tennessee. Using immunoSEQ multiplex PCR, the repertoire was profiled, and TCRdb retains in-frame clones only, with some absent. The profile shows fewer than 400,000 clones, 74% of them singletons. As concerns this clone: Its target is unknown.

The gene calls are TRBV27 and TRBJ1-2, with a tentative D call TRBD1 (5 bases). The receptor was isolated from a man aged 25-45 years in good health. Sequencing was done on a sample of memory CD4+ T cells sorted from blood. Subset in this sample: CD45RA-negative fraction. CDR3 nucleotides: TGTGCCAGCTCACCAACAAAAGGGGTCTATGGCTACACCTTC. This gives the protein CASSPTKGVYGYTF.